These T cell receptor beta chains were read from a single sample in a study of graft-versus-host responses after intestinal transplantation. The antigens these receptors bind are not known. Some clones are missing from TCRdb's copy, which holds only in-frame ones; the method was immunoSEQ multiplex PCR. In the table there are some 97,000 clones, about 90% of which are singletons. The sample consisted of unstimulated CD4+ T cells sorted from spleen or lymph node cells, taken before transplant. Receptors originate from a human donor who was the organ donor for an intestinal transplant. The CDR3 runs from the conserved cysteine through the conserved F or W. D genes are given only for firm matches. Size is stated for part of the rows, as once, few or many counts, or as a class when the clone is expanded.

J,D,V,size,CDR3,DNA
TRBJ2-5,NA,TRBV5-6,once,CASSPPDKETQYF,TGTGCCAGCAGCCCGCCCGACAAAGAGACCCAGTACTTC
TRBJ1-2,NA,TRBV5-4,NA,CASSFSTGATYGYTF,TGTGCCAGCAGCTTTTCGACAGGAGCGACCTATGGCTACACCTTC
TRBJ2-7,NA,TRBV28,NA,CASSFGQRVYEQYF,TGTGCCAGCAGTTTCGGACAGCGCGTCTACGAGCAGTACTTC
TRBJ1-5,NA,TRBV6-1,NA,CASSLYTYQPQHF,TGTGCCAGCAGTCTCTACACCTATCAGCCCCAGCATTTT
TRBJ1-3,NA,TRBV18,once,CASSPSGTRTGNTIYF,TGTGCCAGCTCACCCTCCGGGACCCGGACTGGAAACACCATATATTTT
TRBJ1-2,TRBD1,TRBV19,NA,CASSISGGQRAYGYTF,TGTGCCAGTAGTATATCCGGGGGACAGCGCGCATATGGCTACACCTTC
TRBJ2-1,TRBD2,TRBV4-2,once,CASSQSGERGPPPFF,TGTGCCAGCAGCCAATCCGGCGAGCGGGGGCCCCCGCCGTTCTTC
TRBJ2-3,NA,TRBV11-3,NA,CASSSGVTATDTQYF,TGTGCCAGCAGCTCTGGGGTGACTGCCACAGATACGCAGTATTTT
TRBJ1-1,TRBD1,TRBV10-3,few,CAISRQGSNTEAFF,TGTGCCATCAGCCGACAGGGATCCAACACTGAAGCTTTCTTT
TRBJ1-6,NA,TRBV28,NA,CASRYEQGYNSPLHF,TGTGCCAGCAGGTACGAACAGGGCTATAATTCACCCCTCCACTTT
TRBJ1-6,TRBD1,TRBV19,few,CASSISGTGVRSPLHF,TGTGCCAGTAGTATCTCCGGGACAGGGGTTCGCTCACCCCTCCACTTT
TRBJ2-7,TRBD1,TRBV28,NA,CATMTGGQGDHEQYF,TGTGCCACCATGACAGGGGGACAGGGTGACCACGAGCAGTACTTC
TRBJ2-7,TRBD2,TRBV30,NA,CAWQSGWKFGGGADEQYF,TGTGCCTGGCAGTCGGGGTGGAAATTCGGCGGGGGGGCCGACGAGCAGTACTTC
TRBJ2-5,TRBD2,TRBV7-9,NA,CASSLDSSGGRETQYF,TGTGCCAGCAGCTTAGACTCTAGCGGGGGAAGGGAGACCCAGTACTTC
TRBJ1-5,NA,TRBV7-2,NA,CASSPAGRSNQPQHF,TGTGCCAGCAGCCCAGCAGGCAGGAGCAATCAGCCCCAGCATTTT
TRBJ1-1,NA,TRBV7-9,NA,CASSPLVGPRAEAFF,TGTGCCAGCAGTCCGCTAGTCGGGCCCAGGGCTGAAGCTTTCTTT
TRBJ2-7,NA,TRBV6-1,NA,CASSPTTRREQYF,TGTGCCAGCAGCCCCACCACTAGGAGGGAGCAGTACTTC
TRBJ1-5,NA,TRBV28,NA,CASSFRGQPQHF,TGTGCCAGCAGTTTCCGAGGTCAGCCCCAGCATTTT
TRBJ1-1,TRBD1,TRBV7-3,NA,CASSMTGDTEAFF,TGTGCCAGCAGTATGACAGGGGACACTGAAGCTTTCTTT
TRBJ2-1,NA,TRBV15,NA,CATSRVRASYNNEQFF,TGTGCCACCAGCAGAGTAAGGGCTAGCTACAACAATGAGCAGTTCTTC
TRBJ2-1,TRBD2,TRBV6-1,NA,CASSEVVAGANEQFF,TGTGCCAGCAGTGAAGTGGTAGCGGGGGCAAATGAGCAGTTCTTC
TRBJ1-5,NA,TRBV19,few,CASSRVSNQPQHF,TGTGCCAGTAGTAGGGTTAGCAATCAGCCCCAGCATTTT
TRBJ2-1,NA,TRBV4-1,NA,CASSQEDRTLIYNEQFF,TGCGCCAGCAGCCAAGAAGACAGAACCTTAATTTACAATGAGCAGTTCTTC
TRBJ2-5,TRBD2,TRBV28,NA,CASSTTSAQETQYF,TGTGCCAGCAGTACGACTAGCGCCCAAGAGACCCAGTACTTC
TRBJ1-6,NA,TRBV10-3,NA,CAISQDTKSSYNSPLHF,TGTGCCATCAGCCAGGACACCAAGAGCTCCTATAATTCACCCCTCCACTTT
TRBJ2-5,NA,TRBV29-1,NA,CSGGTAQETQYF,TGCAGCGGAGGGACGGCCCAAGAGACCCAGTACTTC
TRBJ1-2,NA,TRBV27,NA,CASSLSGGASGYTF,TGTGCCAGCAGTTTATCGGGGGGCGCGAGTGGCTACACCTTC